Included here is one T cell receptor (beta chain) sequence, with context. This specimen belongs to a study of blood T cell repertoires in COVID-19. Overall study: Samples came from the United States, Italy and Spain, spanning acute and convalescent COVID-19.

The CDR3 is made up of 15 amino acids. With 2 bases clipped from V and 5 bases from J, the junction kept 6 bases outside the gene matches. The germline V gene has CDR1 MNHEY and CDR2 SVGAGI. The repertoire was sequenced with immunoSEQ multiplex PCR; TCRdb's copy has only in-frame clones and lacks some. The profile covers tens of thousands of clones, with roughly 80% appearing a single time and approximately 61% taken by the ten largest. The TCR was taken from a woman aged 80 or over with acute or convalescent COVID-19. Sequencing was done on a sample of peripheral blood. This rearrangement joins TRBV6-5 to TRBJ1-2; TRBD1 matches 9 bases. CDR3 region: CASSYSGTGSYGYTF. As DNA, the CDR3 is TGTGCCAGCAGTTACAGCGGGACAGGGAGTTATGGCTACACCTTC.